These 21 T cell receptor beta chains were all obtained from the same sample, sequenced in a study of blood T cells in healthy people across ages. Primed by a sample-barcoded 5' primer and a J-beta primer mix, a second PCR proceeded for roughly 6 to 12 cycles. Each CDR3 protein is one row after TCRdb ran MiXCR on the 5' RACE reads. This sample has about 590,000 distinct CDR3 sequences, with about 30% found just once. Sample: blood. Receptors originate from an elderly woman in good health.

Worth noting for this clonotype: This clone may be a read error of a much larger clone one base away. The CDR3 nucleotides read TGTGCCGCCAGTCTATACCAGGACAGGGGAGATGGCTACACCTTC. Its protein product is CAASLYQDRGDGYTF. The rearrangement joins TRBV24-1 to TRBJ1-2, with 9 bases fitting TRBD1. The CDR3 is made up of 15 amino acids. CDR1 and CDR2 from the germline V gene are KGHDR and SFDVKD.

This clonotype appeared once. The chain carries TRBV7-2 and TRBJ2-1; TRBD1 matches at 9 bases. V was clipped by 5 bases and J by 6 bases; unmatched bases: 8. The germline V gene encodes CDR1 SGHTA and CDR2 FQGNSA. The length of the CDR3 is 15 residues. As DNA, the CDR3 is TGTGCCAGCAGCGCCACAGGGGGCGAAAGCAATGAGCAGTTCTTC. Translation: CASSATGGESNEQFF.

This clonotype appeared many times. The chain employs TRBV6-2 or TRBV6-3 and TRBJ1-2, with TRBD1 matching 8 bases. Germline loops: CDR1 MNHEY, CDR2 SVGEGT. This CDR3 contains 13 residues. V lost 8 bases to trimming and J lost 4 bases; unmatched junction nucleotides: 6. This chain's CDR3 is CASVDTGGYGYTF. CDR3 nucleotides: TGTGCCAGCGTGGACACAGGGGGCTATGGCTACACCTTC.

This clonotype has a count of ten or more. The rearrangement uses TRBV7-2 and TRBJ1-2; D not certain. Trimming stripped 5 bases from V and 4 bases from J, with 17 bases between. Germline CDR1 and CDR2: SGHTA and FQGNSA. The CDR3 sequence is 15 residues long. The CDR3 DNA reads TGTGCCAGCAGCGCCCAACCCAACCCGGGCTATGGCTACACCTTC. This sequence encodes CASSAQPNPGYGYTF.

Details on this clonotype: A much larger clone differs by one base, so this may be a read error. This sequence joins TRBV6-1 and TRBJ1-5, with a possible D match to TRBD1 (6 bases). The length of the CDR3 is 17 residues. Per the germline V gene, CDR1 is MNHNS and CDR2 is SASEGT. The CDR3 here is CANSEALGGGWHQPQHF. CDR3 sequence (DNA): TGTGCCAACAGTGAAGCGCTCGGGGGGGGCTGGCATCAGCCCCAGCATTTT.

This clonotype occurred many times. This CDR3 reads CSVDSGRGAYGYTF. The CDR3, as DNA: TGCAGCGTTGATTCCGGCCGTGGAGCTTATGGCTACACCTTC. This chain connects TRBV29-1 to TRBJ1-2; no clear D gene. This CDR3 comprises 14 residues. Germline-derived CDR1 and CDR2 are SQVTM and ANQGSEA. Trimming cost V 3 bases and J 5 bases, with 16 bases left between them.

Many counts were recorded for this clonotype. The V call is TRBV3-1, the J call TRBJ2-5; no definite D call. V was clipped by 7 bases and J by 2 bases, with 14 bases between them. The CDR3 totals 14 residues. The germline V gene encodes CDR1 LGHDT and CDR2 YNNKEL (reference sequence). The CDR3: CASTIHTIQETQYF. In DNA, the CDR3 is TGTGCCAGCACGATACACACTATACAAGAGACCCAGTACTTC.

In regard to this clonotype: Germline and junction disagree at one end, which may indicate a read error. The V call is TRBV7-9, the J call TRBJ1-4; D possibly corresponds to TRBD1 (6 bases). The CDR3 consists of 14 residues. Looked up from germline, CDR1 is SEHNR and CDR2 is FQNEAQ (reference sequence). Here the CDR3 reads CASSVRTDNEKRFF. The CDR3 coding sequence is TGTGCCAGCAGCGTTAGGACAGATAATGAAAAACGGTTTTTT.

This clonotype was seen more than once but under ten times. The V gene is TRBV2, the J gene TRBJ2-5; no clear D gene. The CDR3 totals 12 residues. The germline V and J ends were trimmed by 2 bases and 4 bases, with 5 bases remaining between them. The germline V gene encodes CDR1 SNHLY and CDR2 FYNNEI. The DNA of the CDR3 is TGTGCCAGCAGTGAAATCTCAGAGACCCAGTACTTC. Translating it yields CASSEISETQYF. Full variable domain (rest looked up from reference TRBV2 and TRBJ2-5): EPEVTQTPSHQVTQMGQEVILRCVPISNHLYFYWYRQILGQKVEFLVSFYNNEISEKSEIFDDQFSVERPDGSNFTLKIRSTKLEDSAMYFCASSEISETQYFGPGTRLLVL.

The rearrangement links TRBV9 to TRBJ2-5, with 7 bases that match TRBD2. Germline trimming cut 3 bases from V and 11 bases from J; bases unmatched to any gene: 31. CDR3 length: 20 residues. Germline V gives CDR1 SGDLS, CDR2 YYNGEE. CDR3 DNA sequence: TGTGCCAGCAGCGCTGATCTAGCGGAGCCGGGAATTGACTCCTACAATGAGCAGTACTTC. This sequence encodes CASSADLAEPGIDSYNEQYF.

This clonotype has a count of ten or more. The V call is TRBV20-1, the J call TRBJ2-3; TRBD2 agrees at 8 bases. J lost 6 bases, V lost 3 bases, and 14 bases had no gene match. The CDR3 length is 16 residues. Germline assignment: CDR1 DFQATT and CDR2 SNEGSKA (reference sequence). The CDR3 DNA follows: TGCAGTGCTAGTCCGATCAGCGGGGGTCGTGGGGATACGCAGTATTTT. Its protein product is CSASPISGGRGDTQYF.

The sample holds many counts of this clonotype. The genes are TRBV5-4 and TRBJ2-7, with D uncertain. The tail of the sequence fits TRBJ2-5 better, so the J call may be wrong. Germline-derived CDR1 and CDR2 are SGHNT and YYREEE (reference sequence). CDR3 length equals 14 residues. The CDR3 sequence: CASSLDGDRETQYF. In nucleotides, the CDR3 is TGTGCCAGCAGCTTGGATGGAGACCGGGAGACCCAGTACTTC.

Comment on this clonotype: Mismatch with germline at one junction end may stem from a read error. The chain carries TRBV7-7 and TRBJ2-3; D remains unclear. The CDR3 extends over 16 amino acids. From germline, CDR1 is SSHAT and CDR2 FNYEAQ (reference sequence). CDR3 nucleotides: TGTGCTAGCAGTTTAGGAAACAGAAATCCCACAGATACGCAGTATTTT. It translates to CASSLGNRNPTDTQYF.

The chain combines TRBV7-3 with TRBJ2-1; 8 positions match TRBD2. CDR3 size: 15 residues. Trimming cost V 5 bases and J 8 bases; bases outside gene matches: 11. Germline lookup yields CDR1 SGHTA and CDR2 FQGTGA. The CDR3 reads CASSLRGAEQDEQFF. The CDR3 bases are TGTGCCAGCAGCCTGCGGGGGGCAGAGCAGGATGAGCAGTTCTTC.

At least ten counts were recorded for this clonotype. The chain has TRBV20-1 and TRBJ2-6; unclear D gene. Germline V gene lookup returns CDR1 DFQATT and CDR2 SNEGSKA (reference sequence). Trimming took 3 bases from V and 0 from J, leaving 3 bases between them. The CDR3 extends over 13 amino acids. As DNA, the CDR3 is TGCAGTGCTAGGAGCTCTGGGGCCAACGTCCTGACTTTC. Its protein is CSARSSGANVLTF.

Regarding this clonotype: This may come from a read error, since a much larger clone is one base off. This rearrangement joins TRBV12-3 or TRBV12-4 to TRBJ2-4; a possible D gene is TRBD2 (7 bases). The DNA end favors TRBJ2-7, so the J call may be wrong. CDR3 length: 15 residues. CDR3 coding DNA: TGTGCCAGCGGCAAGGGGAGGGGGGATATCTACGAGCAGTACTTC. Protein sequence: CASGKGRGDIYEQYF.

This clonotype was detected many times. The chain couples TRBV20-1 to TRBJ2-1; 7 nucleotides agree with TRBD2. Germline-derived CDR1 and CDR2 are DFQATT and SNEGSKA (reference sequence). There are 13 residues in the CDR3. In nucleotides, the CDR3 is TGCAGAGCCAAAGGACTAGACGTAAAGGAGCAGTTCTTC. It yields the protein CRAKGLDVKEQFF.

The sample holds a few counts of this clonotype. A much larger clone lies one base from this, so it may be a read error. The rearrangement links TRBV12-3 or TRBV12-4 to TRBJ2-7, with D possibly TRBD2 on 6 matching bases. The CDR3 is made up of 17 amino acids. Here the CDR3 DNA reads TGTGCCTGCAGTTTAGGGGACGGGGGACTCAGCTCCTACGAGCAGTACTTC. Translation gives CACSLGDGGLSSYEQYF.

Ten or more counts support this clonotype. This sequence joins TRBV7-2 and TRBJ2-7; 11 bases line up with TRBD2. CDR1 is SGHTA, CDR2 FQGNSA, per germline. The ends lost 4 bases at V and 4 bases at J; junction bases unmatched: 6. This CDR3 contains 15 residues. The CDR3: CASSYVAGGIYEQYF. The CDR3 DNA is TGTGCCAGCAGCTATGTAGCGGGGGGGATTTACGAGCAGTACTTC.

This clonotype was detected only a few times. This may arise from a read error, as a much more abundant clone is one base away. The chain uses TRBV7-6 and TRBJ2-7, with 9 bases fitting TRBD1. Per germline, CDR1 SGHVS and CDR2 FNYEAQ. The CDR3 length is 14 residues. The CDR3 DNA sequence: TGTACCAGCAGCCCATACAGGGGGCCCTACGAGCAGTACTTC. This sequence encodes CTSSPYRGPYEQYF. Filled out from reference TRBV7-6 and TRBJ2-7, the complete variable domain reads GAGVSQSPRYKVTKRGQDVALRCDPISGHVSLYWYRQALGQGPEFLTYFNYEAQQDKSGLPNDRFSAERPEGSISTLTIQRTEQRDSAMYRCTSSPYRGPYEQYFGPGTRLTVT.

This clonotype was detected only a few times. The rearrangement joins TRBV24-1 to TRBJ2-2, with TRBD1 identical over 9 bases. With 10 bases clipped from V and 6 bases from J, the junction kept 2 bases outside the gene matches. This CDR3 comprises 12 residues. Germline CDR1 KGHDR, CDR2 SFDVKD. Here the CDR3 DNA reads TGTGCCACAGGGACAGGGCCCGGGGAGCTGTTTTTT. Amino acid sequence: CATGTGPGELFF.